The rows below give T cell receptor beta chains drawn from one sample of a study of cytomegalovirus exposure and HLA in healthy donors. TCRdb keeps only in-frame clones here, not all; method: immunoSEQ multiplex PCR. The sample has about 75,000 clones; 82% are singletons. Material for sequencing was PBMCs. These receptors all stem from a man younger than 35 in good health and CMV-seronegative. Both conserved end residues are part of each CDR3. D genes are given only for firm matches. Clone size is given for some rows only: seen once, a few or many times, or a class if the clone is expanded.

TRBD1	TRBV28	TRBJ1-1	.	TGTGCCAGCAGTTCCCCCCGACAGGGGGTGGACACTGAAGCTTTCTTT	CASSSPRQGVDTEAFF
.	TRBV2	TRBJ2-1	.	TGTGCCAGCGACAAGGACACTCTAACGAATGAGCAGTTCTTC	CASDKDTLTNEQFF
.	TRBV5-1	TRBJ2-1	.	TGCGCCAGCAGGATAACAGGGAACTCCTACAATGAGCAGTTCTTC	CASRITGNSYNEQFF
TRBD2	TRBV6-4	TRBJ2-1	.	TGTGCCAGTCAAGAATTAGCCGGGACTAGCGGGAAGCAGTTCTTC	CASQELAGTSGKQFF
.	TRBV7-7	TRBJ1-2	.	TGTGCTAGCAGCTTAGGCCCGGGGTATGGCTACACCTTC	CASSLGPGYGYTF
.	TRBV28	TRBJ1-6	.	TGTGCCAGCAGTGTCTCACCAGGACAGAGGCCAAATTCACCCCTCCACTTT	CASSVSPGQRPNSPLHF
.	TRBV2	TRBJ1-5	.	TGTGCCAGCAGCTTATCCGGGATCCTTTATAGCAATCAGCCCCAGCATTTT	CASSLSGILYSNQPQHF
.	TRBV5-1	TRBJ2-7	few	TGCGCCAGCAGCTCGTTATTCGGACAAACCTACGAGCAGTACTTC	CASSSLFGQTYEQYF
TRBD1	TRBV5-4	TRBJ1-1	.	TGTGCCAGCAGCTACGGACAGGGTTGGGGCGAGGGGGATTTCTTT	CASSYGQGWGEGDFF
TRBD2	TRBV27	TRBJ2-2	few	TGTGCCAGCAGTTCCGGACTAGCGGGAGTCGGGGAGCTGTTTTTT	CASSSGLAGVGELFF
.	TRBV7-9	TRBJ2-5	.	TGTGCCAGCAGCTTATCTGAGACCCAGTACTTC	CASSLSETQYF
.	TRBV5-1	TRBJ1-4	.	TGCGCCAGCAGCTCCGCTTCCACTAGAAGTAAGGAAAAACTGTTTTTT	CASSSASTRSKEKLFF
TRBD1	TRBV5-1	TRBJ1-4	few	TGCGCCAGCAGCATTCACAGGGGGCCAGGGACTAATGAAAAACTGTTTTTT	CASSIHRGPGTNEKLFF
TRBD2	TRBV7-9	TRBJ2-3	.	TGTGCCGAGACGGGAGGACAAACAGATACGCAGTATTTT	CAETGGQTDTQYF
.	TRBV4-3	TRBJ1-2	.	TGCGCCAGCAGCCAAGGCGTAGGGGACTATGGCTACACCTTC	CASSQGVGDYGYTF
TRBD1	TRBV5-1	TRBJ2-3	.	TGCGCCAGCACCTTAACGGGACAGGGTGGCGCGGATACGCAGTATTTT	CASTLTGQGGADTQYF
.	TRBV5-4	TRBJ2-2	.	TGTGCCAGCAGTCTGGCGGGACCCCCCCTCGGGGAGCTGTTTTTT	CASSLAGPPLGELFF
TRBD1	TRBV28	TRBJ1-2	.	TGTGCCAGCAGGAACCCGACAGGGTGGGGCTACACCTTC	CASRNPTGWGYTF
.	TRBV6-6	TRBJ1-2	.	TGTGCCATCCTTCGAGCCACCAACTATGGCTACACCTTC	CAILRATNYGYTF
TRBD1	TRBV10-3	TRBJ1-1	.	TGTGCCATCAGTTGGGCAGGGGGCCGTTTCACTGAAGCTTTCTTT	CAISWAGGRFTEAFF
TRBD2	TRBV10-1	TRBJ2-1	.	TGCGCCAGCAGTGAGGGACTAGCCCTCCCCTACAATGAGCAGTTCTTC	CASSEGLALPYNEQFF
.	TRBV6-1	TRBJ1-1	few	TGTGCCAGCAGTGAAGTGCCAGGAGGCAACACTGAAGCTTTCTTT	CASSEVPGGNTEAFF
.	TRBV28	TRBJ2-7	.	TGTGCCAGCAGTCCCTTGGGGACACAAAGTTACGAGCAGTACTTC	CASSPLGTQSYEQYF
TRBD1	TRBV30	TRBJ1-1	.	TGTGCCTGGAGTGTACGGGGTGGGGGGGACAGGAGTGGTCCTGAAGCTTTCTTT	CAWSVRGGGDRSGPEAFF
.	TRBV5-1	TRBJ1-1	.	TGCGCCAGCAGCTTGTGGGAGACGAACACTGAAGCTTTCTTT	CASSLWETNTEAFF
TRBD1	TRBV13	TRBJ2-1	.	TGTGCCAGCAGCTTGGGTGACAGGGTATCGTTCAATGAGCAGTTCTTC	CASSLGDRVSFNEQFF
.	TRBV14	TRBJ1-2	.	TGTGCCAGCAGCCAAGATAGCAGCTACTATGGCTACACCTTC	CASSQDSSYYGYTF
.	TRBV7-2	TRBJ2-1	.	TGTGCCAGCAGCCATCCTAACAATGAGCAGTTCTTC	CASSHPNNEQFF
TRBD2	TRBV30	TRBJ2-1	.	TGTGCCTTAAACTGGCGGGAGTACAATGAGCAGTTCTTC	CALNWREYNEQFF
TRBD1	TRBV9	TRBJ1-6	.	TGTGCCAGCAGCGCAACAGGGGTGGGAAATAATTCACCCCTCCACTTT	CASSATGVGNNSPLHF
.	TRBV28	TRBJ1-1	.	TGTGCCAGCAGTTTACGGCTTGGAGAAACTGAAGCTTTCTTT	CASSLRLGETEAFF
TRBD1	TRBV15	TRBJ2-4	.	TGTGCCACCAGCAGGGGGGACAGGGAGTGGCTCGGCACCAAAAAAAACATTCAGTACTTC	CATSRGDREWLGTKKNIQYF
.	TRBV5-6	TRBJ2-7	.	TGTGCCAGCAGGTACCGGGACATTTATTCCGAGCAGTACTTC	CASRYRDIYSEQYF
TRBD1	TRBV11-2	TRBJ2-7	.	TGTGCCAGCAGCTTGGGGATCGGGACAGGCAACTCCTACGAGCAGTACTTC	CASSLGIGTGNSYEQYF
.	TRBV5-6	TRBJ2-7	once	TGTGCCAGCAGCTCGGGGTTCGAGCAGTACTTC	CASSSGFEQYF
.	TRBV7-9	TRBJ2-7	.	TGTGCCAGCAGCTTAATGGGAACCGGGGGCTACGAGCAGTACTTC	CASSLMGTGGYEQYF
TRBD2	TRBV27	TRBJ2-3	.	TGTGCCAGCAGTTTAAAGGCTAGCGGGGGGCAAAGGGCAGATACGCAGTATTTT	CASSLKASGGQRADTQYF
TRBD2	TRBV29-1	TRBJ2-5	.	TGCAGCGTTGAAGGAGGGTGGGGCGGGAGTGGAGTTGAGGAGACCCAGTACTTC	CSVEGGWGGSGVEETQYF
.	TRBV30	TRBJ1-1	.	TGTGCCTGGAGTTCCGTGAACACTGAAGCTTTCTTT	CAWSSVNTEAFF
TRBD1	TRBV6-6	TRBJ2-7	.	TGTGCCAGCAGCCCGGACAGGCGGGTCGAGCAGTACTTC	CASSPDRRVEQYF
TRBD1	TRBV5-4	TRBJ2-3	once	TGTGCCATCCCGGGACAGGGGTGGACAGATACGCAGTATTTT	CAIPGQGWTDTQYF
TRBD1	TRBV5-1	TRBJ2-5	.	TGCGCCAGCAGCACAAGGGGGCCCCAAGAGACCCAGTACTTC	CASSTRGPQETQYF